This T cell receptor (beta chain) was captured by sequencing in a study of blood T cell repertoires in COVID-19. For the study at large: Collection of acute and convalescent COVID-19 samples took place in the United States, Italy and Spain.

Only in-frame clones appear in the TCRdb table, and some are missing; sequencing was by immunoSEQ multiplex PCR. The data contain under 450,000 clones, around 91% of them singletons. Losses at the gene ends were 5 bases for V and 4 bases for J; bases not matched to a gene: 6. The CDR3 sequence is 14 residues long. The germline CDR1 and CDR2 sequences are SGHNT and YYREEE (reference sequence). V gene TRBV5-4 combines with J gene TRBJ1-2, with 9 bases lining up with TRBD1. The specimen was peripheral blood. The sequence came from a woman in her thirties or forties with COVID-19, enrolled during active disease. CDR3 coding DNA: TGTGCCAGCAGTTTGACAGGGGGGTTCTATGGCTACACCTTC. It codes for CASSLTGGFYGYTF.